This entry features one T cell receptor (beta chain) sequence. What it recognizes is unknown. These data are taken from a study of CD8+ T cells in alopecia areata. Study conclusions and caveats: Lesional scalp exceeded normal scalp in clonality, especially in alopecia totalis/universalis.

The CDR3 runs to 18 residues. V gave up 4 bases and J gave up 3 bases; unmatched junction bases: 17. Germline V lookup: CDR1 SGHAT, CDR2 FQNNGV. Extraction and reverse transcription of RNA yielded cDNA as the sequencing template. Assay: immunoSEQ multiplex PCR; the TCRdb copy retains only in-frame clones and omits some. The sample shows 34,000 or so clones, about 60% of them seen only once. Researchers gathered lesional scalp punch biopsies and peripheral blood from patients with alopecia areata. PBMCs served as the source from which CD4+ and CD8+ T cells were sorted. This clonotype was sampled from a human donor with alopecia areata. Specimen: NKG2D-high CD8+ T cells sorted from blood. This chain connects TRBV11-2 to TRBJ1-1; 7 nucleotides agree with TRBD1. The CDR3 protein is CASSYYRGGENLDTEAFF. CDR3 DNA sequence: TGTGCCAGCAGCTATTACAGGGGAGGTGAAAATTTGGACACTGAAGCTTTCTTT.